One sample yielded the 11 T cell receptor beta chains listed below, sequenced in a study of T cell clusters in autoimmune cytopenias. TRB amplification used approximately 250 ng of peripheral blood genomic DNA. TRB rearrangements were amplified by touch-down multiplex PCR with mixed TRB-A/B primers. After re-calling the multiplex PCR reads, TCRdb lists one entry per CDR3 protein, DNA absent. The sample has roughly 11,000 distinct CDR3 sequences. The sample was also reused in another study, on T cell repertoires in aging, cancer and after chemotherapy.

The specimen sequenced was peripheral blood. The receptor set was obtained from a human donor in good health.

This chain uses TRBV7-9 with TRBJ1-1. CDR3 length: 17 residues. Germline CDR1 and CDR2: SEHNR and FQNEAQ (reference sequence). This CDR3 reads CASSLASGGGMNTEAFF.

The rearrangement joins TRBV10-3 to TRBJ1-5; TCRdb lists TRBD1, though no DNA is available to test this call. This CDR3 contains 14 residues. Germline lookup yields CDR1 ENHRY and CDR2 SYGVKD. The CDR3 sequence is CAISESAGRQPQHF.

V gene TRBV18 combines with J gene TRBJ1-1; TCRdb's assignment of TRBD1 cannot be checked, as there is no DNA. The CDR3 is 13 amino acids. Germline V gene sequence: CDR1 KGHSH, CDR2 LQKENI. This CDR3 reads CASSLAGDTEAFF.

The chain carries TRBV27 and TRBJ1-2. The CDR3 runs to 13 residues. CDR1 is MNHEY, CDR2 SMNVEV, per germline (reference sequence). The CDR3 here is CASSPRHPYGYTF.

This chain links TRBV18 with TRBJ2-3; TCRdb lists TRBD1, though no DNA is available to test this call. This CDR3 region has 16 residues. CDR1 and CDR2 (germline): KGHSH, LQKENI. CDR3 sequence: CASSPRMGRGTDTQYF.

The rearrangement joins TRBV6-6 to TRBJ2-3; TCRdb outputs TRBD1, but without DNA this stays unchecked. This CDR3 has 14 amino acids. The V gene's germline CDR1 is MNHNY and CDR2 SVGAGI (reference sequence). The CDR3 region is CASSWGVGTDTQYF.

This clonotype ranks as medium-sized in terms of frequency. The rearrangement uses TRBV29-1 and TRBJ2-1; without DNA, the TCRdb call of TRBD2 cannot be checked. CDR3 length: 17 residues. CDR1 and CDR2 (germline): SQVTM, ANQGSEA. This CDR3 is CSVAGLAGGSSYNEQFF.

V gene TRBV27 combines with J gene TRBJ1-2; TCRdb reports TRBD1, a call that lacks DNA to check it against. The CDR3 is 16 residues long. Looked up from germline, CDR1 is MNHEY and CDR2 is SMNVEV (reference sequence). The CDR3 sequence is CASSLSPGQGNYGYTF.

The chain uses TRBV6-4 and TRBJ2-1; TCRdb reports TRBD1, a call that lacks DNA to check it against. The CDR3 is 14 amino acids. Germline assignment: CDR1 MRHNA and CDR2 SNTAGT. The CDR3: CASSDGGASNEQFF.

V usage is TRBV14 and J usage is TRBJ2-1; TCRdb calls TRBD1, which cannot be checked without DNA. Germline V gene sequence: CDR1 SGHDN, CDR2 FVKESK. This CDR3 is built from 21 residues. This CDR3 is CASSQERRQGALLSSYNEQFF.

J is TRBJ1-1 and V is TRBV30; TCRdb's assignment of TRBD1 cannot be checked, as there is no DNA. Germline lookup yields CDR1 GTSNPN and CDR2 SVGIG (reference sequence). The CDR3 consists of 17 residues. The CDR3 loop is CAWIRSLGQHSGTEAFF.